The sequence of this T cell receptor beta chain was determined in a study of blood T cell repertoires in COVID-19. Overall study: T cells, B-cell-depleted T cells, or PBMCs supplied cDNA or gDNA.

The Seattle patients, enrolled during active infection, were followed longitudinally. The CDR3 loop spans 17 amino acids. The germline gives CDR1 SGDLS, CDR2 YYNGEE. V trimming: 0 bases; J trimming: 7 bases; junction bases outside the gene matches: 5. The authors' processing: Amplification of reference gene primers was used by the study to estimate nucleated cell counts. Libraries were prepared by immunoSEQ multiplex PCR; TCRdb keeps only in-frame clonotypes and omits some of them. V and J calls and clone size come straight from that table; D and trimming were deduced from the DNA. The data hold a few hundred thousand clones, with roughly 85% observed a single time.

The sample taken for sequencing was peripheral blood. This sequence joins TRBV9 and TRBJ2-1, with 15 bases aligning to TRBD2. This clonotype originated in a woman in her seventies with COVID-19, enrolled during active disease. The CDR3 loop is CASSVVGTSGGLNEQFF. In DNA form, the CDR3 reads TGTGCCAGCAGCGTAGTAGGGACTAGCGGGGGGTTAAATGAGCAGTTCTTC.